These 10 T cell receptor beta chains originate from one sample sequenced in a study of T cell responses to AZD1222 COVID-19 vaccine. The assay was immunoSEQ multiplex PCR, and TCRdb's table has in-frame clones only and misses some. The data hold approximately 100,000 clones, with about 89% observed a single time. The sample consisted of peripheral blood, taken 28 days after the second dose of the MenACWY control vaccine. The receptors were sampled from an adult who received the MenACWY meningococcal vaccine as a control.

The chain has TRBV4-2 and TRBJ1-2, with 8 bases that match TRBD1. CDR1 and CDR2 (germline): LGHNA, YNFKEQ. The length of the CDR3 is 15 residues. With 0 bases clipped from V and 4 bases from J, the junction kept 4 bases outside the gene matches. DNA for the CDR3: TGTGCCAGCAGCCAAGAGGGACAGGCTATCTATGGCTACACCTTC. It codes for CASSQEGQAIYGYTF.

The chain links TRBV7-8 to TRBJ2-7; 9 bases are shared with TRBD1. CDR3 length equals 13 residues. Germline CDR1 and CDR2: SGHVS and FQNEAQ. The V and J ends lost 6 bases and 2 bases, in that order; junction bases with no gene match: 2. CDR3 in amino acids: CASRRQGAYEQYF. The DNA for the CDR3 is TGTGCCAGCAGGCGACAGGGGGCCTACGAGCAGTACTTC.

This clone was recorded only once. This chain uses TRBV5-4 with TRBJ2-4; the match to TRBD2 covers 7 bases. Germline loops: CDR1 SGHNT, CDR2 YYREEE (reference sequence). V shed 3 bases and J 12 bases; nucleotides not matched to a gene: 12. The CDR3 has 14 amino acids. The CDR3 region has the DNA TGTGCCAGCAGCTCCTTTCTGACTAGCTTCACTCAGTACTTC. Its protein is CASSSFLTSFTQYF.

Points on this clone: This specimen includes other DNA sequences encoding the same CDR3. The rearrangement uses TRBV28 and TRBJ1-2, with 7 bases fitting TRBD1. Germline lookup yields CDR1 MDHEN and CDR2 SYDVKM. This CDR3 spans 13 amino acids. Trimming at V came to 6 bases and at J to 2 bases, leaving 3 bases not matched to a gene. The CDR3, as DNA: TGTGCCAGCAGCCTGGACAGGAACTATGGCTACACCTTC. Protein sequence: CASSLDRNYGYTF.

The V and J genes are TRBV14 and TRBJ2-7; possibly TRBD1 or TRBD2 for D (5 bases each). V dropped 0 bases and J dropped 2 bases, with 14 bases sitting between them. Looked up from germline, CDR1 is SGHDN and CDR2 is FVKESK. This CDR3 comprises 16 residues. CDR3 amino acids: CASSQDSRMGAYEQYF. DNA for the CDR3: TGTGCCAGCAGCCAAGATTCCCGCATGGGGGCCTACGAGCAGTACTTC.

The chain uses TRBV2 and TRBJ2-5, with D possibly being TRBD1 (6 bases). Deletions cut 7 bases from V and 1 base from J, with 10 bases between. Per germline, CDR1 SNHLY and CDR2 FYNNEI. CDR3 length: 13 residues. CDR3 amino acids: CASIRTAQETQYF. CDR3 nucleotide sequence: TGTGCCAGCATAAGGACAGCCCAAGAGACCCAGTACTTC.

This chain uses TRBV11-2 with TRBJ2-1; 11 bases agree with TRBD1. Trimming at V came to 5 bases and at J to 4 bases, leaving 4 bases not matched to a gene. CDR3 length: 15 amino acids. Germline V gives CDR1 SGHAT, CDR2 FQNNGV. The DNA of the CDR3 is TGTGCCAGCAGCAGAGGGACAGGGGGATACAATGAGCAGTTCTTC. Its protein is CASSRGTGGYNEQFF.

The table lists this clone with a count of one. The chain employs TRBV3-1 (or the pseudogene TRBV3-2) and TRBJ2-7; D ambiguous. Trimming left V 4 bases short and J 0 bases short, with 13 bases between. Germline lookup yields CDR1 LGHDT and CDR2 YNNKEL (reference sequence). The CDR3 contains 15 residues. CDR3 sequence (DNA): TGTGCCAGCAGCCCATATACATTATACTCCTACGAGCAGTACTTC. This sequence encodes CASSPYTLYSYEQYF.

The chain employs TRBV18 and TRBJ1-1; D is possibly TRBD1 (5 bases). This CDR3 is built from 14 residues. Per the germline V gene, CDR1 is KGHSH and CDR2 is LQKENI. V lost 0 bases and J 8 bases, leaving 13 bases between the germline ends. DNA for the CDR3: TGTGCCAGCTCACCACCGTGGCAGGGTGGAGAAGCTTTCTTT. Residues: CASSPPWQGGEAFF.

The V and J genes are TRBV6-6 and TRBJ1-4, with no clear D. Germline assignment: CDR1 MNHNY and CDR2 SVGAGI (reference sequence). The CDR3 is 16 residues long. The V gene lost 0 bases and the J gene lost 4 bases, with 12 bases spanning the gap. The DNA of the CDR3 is TGTGCCAGCAGTTACTCAGCCGGGTCTGGTAATGAAAAACTGTTTTTT. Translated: CASSYSAGSGNEKLFF.